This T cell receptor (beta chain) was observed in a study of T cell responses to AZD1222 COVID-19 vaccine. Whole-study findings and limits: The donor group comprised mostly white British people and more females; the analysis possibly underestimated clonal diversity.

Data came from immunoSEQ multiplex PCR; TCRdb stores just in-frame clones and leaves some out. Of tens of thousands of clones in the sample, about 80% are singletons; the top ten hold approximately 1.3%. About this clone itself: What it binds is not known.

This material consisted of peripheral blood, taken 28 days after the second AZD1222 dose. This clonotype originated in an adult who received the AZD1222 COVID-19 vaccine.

The DNA of the CDR3 is TGCAGTGCCATCAGGGACGAGCAGTACTTC. It translates to CSAIRDEQYF. This sequence joins TRBV20-1 and TRBJ2-7, with D tentatively TRBD1 (5 bases). Looked up from germline, CDR1 is DFQATT and CDR2 is SNEGSKA (reference sequence). The CDR3 loop spans 10 amino acids. V lost 6 bases to trimming and J lost 5 bases, with 8 bases between them.